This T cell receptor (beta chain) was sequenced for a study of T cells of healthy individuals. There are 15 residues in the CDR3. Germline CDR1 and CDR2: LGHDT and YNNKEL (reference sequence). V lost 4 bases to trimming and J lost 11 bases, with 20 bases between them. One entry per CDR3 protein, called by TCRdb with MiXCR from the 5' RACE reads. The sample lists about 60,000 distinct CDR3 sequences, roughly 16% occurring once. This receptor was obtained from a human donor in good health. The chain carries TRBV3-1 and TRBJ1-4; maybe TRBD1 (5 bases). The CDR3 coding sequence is TGTGCCAGCAGCCCTAGGGACGGGGTCGGGGCTAAACTGTTTTTT. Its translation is CASSPRDGVGAKLFF.